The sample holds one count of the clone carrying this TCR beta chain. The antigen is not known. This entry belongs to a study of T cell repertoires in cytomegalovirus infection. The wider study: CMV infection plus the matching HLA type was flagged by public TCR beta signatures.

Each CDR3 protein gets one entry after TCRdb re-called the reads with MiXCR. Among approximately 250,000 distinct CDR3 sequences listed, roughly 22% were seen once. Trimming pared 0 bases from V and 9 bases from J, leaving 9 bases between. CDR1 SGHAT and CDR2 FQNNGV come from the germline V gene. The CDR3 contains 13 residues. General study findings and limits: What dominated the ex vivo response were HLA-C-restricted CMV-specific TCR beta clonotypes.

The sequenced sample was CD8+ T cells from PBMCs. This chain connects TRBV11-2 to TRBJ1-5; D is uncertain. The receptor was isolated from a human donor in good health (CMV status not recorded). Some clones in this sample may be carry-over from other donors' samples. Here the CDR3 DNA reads TGTGCCAGCAGCTTAGAACTAGGGCGGCCCCAGCATTTT. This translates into CASSLELGRPQHF.